The T cell receptor (beta chain) under discussion was sequenced for a study of CD8 T cells in Susac syndrome. From blood CD8+ and CD4+ T cells, TCR beta sequences were generated. Through negative isolation, CD4+ and CD8+ T cells were obtained, while TEMRA cells were enriched using FACS. Reverse transcription of roughly 0.5 to 1 ug RNA was performed with random hexamers. MiXCR, applied by TCRdb to the immunoSEQ multiplex PCR reads, yields one record per CDR3 protein. This table holds 100,000 to 150,000 distinct CDR3 sequences, roughly 93% found once. The germline CDR1 and CDR2 sequences are SGHTA and FQGNSA. Germline trimming cut 1 base from V and 0 bases from J; bases unmatched to any gene: 1. The CDR3 is 15 amino acids.

The receptor's source is a human donor with multiple sclerosis. Sequencing was done on a sample of CD8+ T cells from PBMCs. V gene TRBV7-2 combines with J gene TRBJ2-3, with TRBD2 matching over 7 bases. CDR3 sequence reads: CASSLERGSTDTQYF. The CDR3 DNA is TGTGCCAGCAGCTTAGAGCGGGGTAGCACAGATACGCAGTATTTT.